These 5 T cell receptor beta chains originate from one sample sequenced in a study of T cells in Graves' hyperthyroidism and ophthalmopathy. TCR beta CDR3 regions were amplified from RNA. A set of HTBI primers served as the primers for a first-round RT-PCR of the TCR CDR3. MiXCR, run by TCRdb on the multiplex PCR reads, gives a single entry per CDR3 protein. The table shows hundreds of thousands of distinct CDR3 sequences, with about 14% occurring only once. The sequenced sample consisted of blood. Receptors originate from a woman in her thirties or forties with Graves' ophthalmopathy.

In this sample, this clonotype turned up many times. The chain combines TRBV27 with TRBJ2-7; 8 nucleotides align to TRBD1. V lost 4 bases, J lost 3 bases, and 11 bases stayed unmatched. Germline loops: CDR1 MNHEY, CDR2 SMNVEV (reference sequence). The CDR3 covers 16 residues. CDR3 region: CASSSLQGVGLYEQYF. The CDR3 nucleotides read TGTGCCAGCAGTTCCTTACAGGGGGTGGGGCTCTACGAGCAGTACTTC.

This clonotype showed up many times. The rearrangement joins TRBV7-2 to TRBJ2-5; perhaps TRBD2 as D (5 bases). V was trimmed by 1 base and J by 3 bases, leaving 9 bases between them. This CDR3 region has 14 residues. CDR1 is SGHTA and CDR2 is FQGNSA in the germline V gene. The CDR3: CASSLVMREETQYF. CDR3 sequence (DNA): TGTGCCAGCAGCTTAGTAATGAGGGAAGAGACCCAGTACTTC.

This clonotype was seen many times. The chain has TRBV2 and TRBJ1-1; possible D gene TRBD1, 5 bases. The CDR3 spans 16 residues. V was pared by 7 bases and J by 1 base, with 19 bases between. In germline, CDR1 is SNHLY, CDR2 FYNNEI. In DNA, the CDR3 is TGTGCCAGCAACCAGGGTTACGTCTCGGGGAACACTGAAGCTTTCTTT. Protein product: CASNQGYVSGNTEAFF.

This clonotype came up many times. This rearrangement joins TRBV20-1 to TRBJ2-5, with D unclear. Germline loops: CDR1 DFQATT, CDR2 SNEGSKA (reference sequence). Trimming took off 8 bases at V and 1 base at J, with 8 bases between the two ends. CDR3 length: 11 amino acids. The CDR3 nucleotides read TGCAGTCCGACCTCCCAAGAGACCCAGTACTTC. Protein product: CSPTSQETQYF.

This clonotype was observed many times. The chain couples TRBV6-5 to TRBJ1-2, with D possibly being TRBD1 (6 bases). The CDR3 sequence is 13 residues long. Trimming left V 8 bases short and J 2 bases short, with 12 bases between. Germline CDR1 MNHEY, CDR2 SVGAGI. CDR3 loop: CASRPGHNYGYTF. Here the CDR3 DNA reads TGTGCCAGCCGACCGGGACACAACTATGGCTACACCTTC.